The clone carrying this TCR beta chain was observed at least ten times. The data originate from a study of T cells in Graves' hyperthyroidism and ophthalmopathy. Amplified regions were TCR beta CDR3 sequences from RNA transcripts. With the HTBI primer set, the TCR CDR3 went through a first round of RT-PCR. TCRdb reprocessed the multiplex PCR reads with MiXCR, giving one entry per CDR3 protein. In the table there are some 600,000 distinct CDR3 sequences, approximately 14% of which are singletons. Germline V lookup: CDR1 GTSNPN, CDR2 SVGIG (reference sequence). CDR3 length equals 14 residues. Trimming took off 0 bases at V and 4 bases at J, with 10 bases between the two ends.

The origin of this receptor is a woman aged 25 to 45 with Graves' hyperthyroidism that later progressed to Graves' ophthalmopathy. What was sequenced was blood. The chain has TRBV30 and TRBJ2-1; D unclear. The DNA for the CDR3 is TGTGCCTGGAGTGTACTTGGGTTGTACAATGAGCAGTTCTTC. This encodes CAWSVLGLYNEQFF.